Listed below are T cell receptor beta chains from one sample, sequenced in a study of T-cell memory formation after mild COVID-19. TCRdb recomputed calls from the 5' RACE reads with MiXCR, one row per CDR3 protein. The data contain roughly 100,000 distinct CDR3 sequences, approximately 16% of them singletons. The source material was PBMCs or a T cell subset sorted from them (not recorded which). These receptors came from a man younger than 35 who had mild COVID-19 (a few samples of this study predate the infection). Cell type and time point are not known. CDR3s include the opening cysteine and the closing phenylalanine or tryptophan. The D gene is left open where the match is weak. Clone size is given for some rows only: seen once, a few or many times, or a class if the clone is expanded.

CDR3: CASSPSGWDTEAFF
DNA: TGTGCCAGCAGCCCGTCAGGGTGGGACACTGAAGCTTTCTTT
length: 14
J: TRBJ1-1
size: many
D: NA
V: TRBV7-2

CDR3: CASSLAPGNWYEQYF
DNA: TGTGCCAGCAGCTTAGCTCCAGGGAATTGGTACGAGCAGTACTTC
length: 15
J: TRBJ2-7
size: NA
D: NA
V: TRBV7-2

CDR3: CASRLLAGGGSDTQYF
DNA: TGTGCCAGCAGGCTACTAGCGGGGGGTGGGTCAGATACGCAGTATTTT
length: 16
J: TRBJ2-3
size: NA
D: TRBD2
V: TRBV7-2

CDR3: CASSTTGNYGYTF
DNA: TGCGCCAGCAGTACAACAGGGAACTATGGCTACACCTTC
length: 13
J: TRBJ1-2
size: NA
D: NA
V: TRBV4-3

CDR3: CASSQESSGGVYNEQFF
DNA: TGCGCCAGCAGCCAAGAGAGTAGCGGGGGGGTTTACAATGAGCAGTTCTTC
length: 17
J: TRBJ2-1
size: many
D: TRBD2
V: TRBV4-1

CDR3: CASRKLAGGGTDTQYF
DNA: TGTGCCAGCAGAAAGCTAGCGGGGGGTGGCACAGATACGCAGTATTTT
length: 16
J: TRBJ2-3
size: few
D: TRBD2
V: TRBV7-9

CDR3: CASSAWTGTNQPQHF
DNA: TGTGCCAGCAGCGCCTGGACAGGGACCAATCAGCCCCAGCATTTT
length: 15
J: TRBJ1-5
size: NA
D: TRBD1
V: TRBV7-2

CDR3: CASSTTGTGITDTQYF
DNA: TGCGCCAGCAGCACAACCGGGACAGGTATCACAGATACGCAGTATTTT
length: 16
J: TRBJ2-3
size: NA
D: TRBD1
V: TRBV5-1

CDR3: CASSARETGAAGTQYF
DNA: TGTGCCAGCAGCGCTCGTGAGACGGGGGCCGCAGGTACGCAGTATTTT
length: 16
J: TRBJ2-3
size: few
D: NA
V: TRBV9

CDR3: CASSGMGVNTGELFF
DNA: TGTGCCAGCAGTGGTATGGGCGTTAACACCGGGGAGCTGTTTTTT
length: 15
J: TRBJ2-2
size: few
D: NA
V: TRBV11-3

CDR3: CASGDRGTEAFF
DNA: TGTGCCAGCGGTGACAGGGGAACTGAAGCTTTCTTT
length: 12
J: TRBJ1-1
size: NA
D: TRBD1
V: TRBV6-5

CDR3: CASSQGTGLGAQYF
DNA: TGCGCCAGCAGCCAGGGTACAGGGTTGGGGGCCCAGTACTTC
length: 14
J: TRBJ2-5
size: many
D: NA
V: TRBV4-1

CDR3: CSATSQGWEQYF
DNA: TGCAGCGCCACTTCACAGGGGTGGGAGCAGTACTTC
length: 12
J: TRBJ2-7
size: many
D: TRBD1
V: TRBV29-1

CDR3: CASTTGTSNTGELFF
DNA: TGTGCCAGCACAACCGGGACATCGAACACCGGGGAGCTGTTTTTT
length: 15
J: TRBJ2-2
size: NA
D: NA
V: TRBV12-3/TRBV12-4

CDR3: CASSLTVSYEQYF
DNA: TGTGCCAGCAGCTTAACGGTCTCCTACGAGCAGTACTTC
length: 13
J: TRBJ2-7
size: few
D: NA
V: TRBV11-3

CDR3: CASSWTSGGVHEQFF
DNA: TGTGCCAGCAGCTGGACTAGCGGGGGGGTACATGAGCAGTTCTTC
length: 15
J: TRBJ2-1
size: NA
D: TRBD2
V: TRBV5-6

CDR3: CASSLDRTYEQYF
DNA: TGTGCCAGCAGCTTGGACAGAACCTACGAGCAGTACTTC
length: 13
J: TRBJ2-7
size: many
D: NA
V: TRBV5-4

CDR3: CASSQGRTRNSPLHF
DNA: TGCGCCAGCAGCCAAGGAAGGACGAGGAATTCACCCCTCCACTTT
length: 15
J: TRBJ1-6
size: NA
D: NA
V: TRBV4-3

CDR3: CATSRDRRPQETQYF
DNA: TGTGCCACCAGCAGAGATCGGCGGCCCCAAGAGACCCAGTACTTC
length: 15
J: TRBJ2-5
size: medium-sized
D: NA
V: TRBV15

CDR3: CASSQGPGQENTGELFF
DNA: TGCGCCAGCAGCCAAGGGCCGGGACAGGAGAACACCGGGGAGCTGTTTTTT
length: 17
J: TRBJ2-2
size: NA
D: TRBD1
V: TRBV4-3

CDR3: CSSQAGYRDYGYTF
DNA: TGCAGTTCCCAGGCAGGTTATAGGGACTATGGCTACACCTTC
length: 14
J: TRBJ1-2
size: NA
D: NA
V: TRBV20-1

CDR3: CSARDRQALYEQYF
DNA: TGCAGTGCTAGAGACCGACAGGCCCTTTACGAGCAGTACTTC
length: 14
J: TRBJ2-7
size: once
D: NA
V: TRBV20-1

CDR3: CASSQEGSYSNQPQHF
DNA: TGCGCCAGCAGCCAAGAGGGGAGTTATAGCAATCAGCCCCAGCATTTT
length: 16
J: TRBJ1-5
size: NA
D: NA
V: TRBV4-1

CDR3: CASQSTVRNPSTDTQYF
DNA: TGTGCCAGCCAATCGACCGTCCGAAACCCAAGCACAGATACGCAGTATTTT
length: 17
J: TRBJ2-3
size: NA
D: NA
V: TRBV19

CDR3: CASRRTGGVQPQHF
DNA: TGTGCCAGCAGGCGGACAGGGGGTGTTCAGCCCCAGCATTTT
length: 14
J: TRBJ1-5
size: few
D: TRBD1
V: TRBV6-2/TRBV6-3

CDR3: CAWSVLGFTEAFF
DNA: TGTGCCTGGAGTGTACTAGGCTTCACTGAAGCTTTCTTT
length: 13
J: TRBJ1-1
size: NA
D: NA
V: TRBV30

CDR3: CSVAGTSVTDTQYF
DNA: TGCAGCGTTGCCGGGACTAGCGTTACAGATACGCAGTATTTT
length: 14
J: TRBJ2-3
size: NA
D: TRBD2
V: TRBV29-1